The source of this T cell receptor beta chain is a study of blood T cell repertoires in COVID-19. The CDR3 contains 11 residues. Looked up from germline, CDR1 is GTSNPN and CDR2 is SVGIG (reference sequence). V was clipped by 8 bases and J by 4 bases, with 12 bases between them. The protocol was immunoSEQ multiplex PCR, while the TCRdb copy is restricted to in-frame clones and leaves out a portion. Of about 270,000 clones listed, 86% are singletons. Sequenced: PBMCs or T cells enriched from blood (not recorded which). The chain has TRBV30 and TRBJ2-7; D is unresolved. The origin of this receptor is a man between 18 and 35 years old who had recovered from COVID-19. The CDR3 DNA reads as TGTGCCGGCTCGTTGCGGTACGAGCAGTACTTC. It codes for CAGSLRYEQYF.